This TCR beta chain was captured in a study of shared clonotypes between healthy human individuals. Study background: CD4 naive and CD4 memory each took three plates per donor, while CD8 naive took two and CD8 memory one.

V was trimmed by 4 bases and J by 6 bases, leaving 18 bases between them. The germline V gene encodes CDR1 MDHEN and CDR2 SYDVKM. The CDR3 sequence is 15 residues long. Samples underwent the assay at deep level. Generated by immunoSEQ multiplex PCR, the TCRdb table keeps only in-frame clones and is missing some. The sample records about 1.1 million clones, approximately 78% being singletons. The TCR originated in a man between 18 and 35 years old in good health. Some clones in this sample may be carry-over from other donors' samples. The V call is TRBV28, the J call TRBJ1-1; D perhaps matches TRBD1 (6 bases). Sequenced input: memory CD4+ T cells from PBMCs. The subset was: CD45RA-negative fraction. The CDR3 coding sequence is TGTGCCAGCAGTTCATCAGGTAGGGGGGCGTCTGAAGCTTTCTTT. Translated, it gives CASSSSGRGASEAFF.